This TCR beta chain was captured in a study of T cell changes during pregnancy in multiple sclerosis. The data were produced by immunoSEQ multiplex PCR, yet TCRdb's version contains in-frame clones alone and is incomplete. The sample gives fewer than 60,000 clones, roughly 91% of which show up once; approximately 1.2% is in the top ten. Germline CDR1 is MDHEN and CDR2 is SYDVKM. The V segment lost 7 bases and the J segment 7 bases; nucleotides outside the gene matches: 14. This CDR3 has 16 residues. The chain employs TRBV28 and TRBJ1-4, with 8 nucleotides matching TRBD1. The TCR was taken from a female donor with multiple sclerosis, enrolled in a pregnancy study. This specimen consisted of peripheral blood, obtained in the second trimester of pregnancy. The CDR3 DNA sequence: TGTGCCAGCATCCTAGCAGGGGGCGTTGAGGGTGAAAAACTGTTTTTT. Encoded protein: CASILAGGVEGEKLFF.